This T cell receptor (beta chain) comes out of a study of beta chain features in type 1 diabetes (dated by TCRdb to about 2018). About the study as a whole: Patients and healthy donors did not differ in mean age, gender distribution, total cell number or subset yield. A total of around 110,000,000 sorted cells were examined across all samples, and RNA yield correlated strongly with the number of cells per subset. In the study, TCRB repertoires of sorted circulating CD4+ T cell subsets from recently diagnosed type 1 diabetes patients were compared with those of matched healthy donors. Regulatory and stem cell-like memory subsets were obtained from only 8 patients and about 8 healthy donors, while naive and central memory subsets were obtained from all 30 or so donors. The full study reports these points: Shorter templates might have been favored by PCR, but patient and control samples were amplified and corrected together, so both groups would have been affected equally by any skew. Because cDNA was sequenced instead of genomic DNA, activated cells with high expression could be over-represented, although the groups did not differ in activation or CD3 levels. Fewer insertions and more nucleotide deletions at VDJ recombination sites were observed in patients with type 1 diabetes, implying thymic rearrangement abnormalities. The naive, central memory and regulatory TCRB repertoires appeared to resemble one another more closely among patients than among healthy donors. Only small numbers of individuals were included in the HLA sub-analyses, which left unresolved whether HLA type had any influence on TCRB rearrangement. In all four CD4+ subsets, TCRB CDR3 length was moderately but significantly shorter in type 1 diabetes patients.

CDR1 and CDR2 were assigned from the germline V gene as SNHLY and FYNNEI. Reading from cysteine to phenylalanine, the CDR3 counts 15 amino acids. Only the CDR3 region is kept as DNA, spanning 45 bases read in frame from base 1. V and J are truncated by 6 bases and 1 base respectively, leaving an intervening sequence of 13 bases. Each donor gave one peripheral blood draw, averaging roughly 120 mL, which was collected into heparinised tubes. Using a panel that included CD45RO, CCR7, CD25, CD127, CD95 and CD27, naive, central memory, regulatory and stem cell-like memory CD4+ T cells were sorted on a BD FACSAria II. Purity was above 95% for every sorted population. Right away, PBMCs were isolated by Lymphoprep density gradient centrifugation and were stained directly, with no culture step. To minimize batch effects, samples were stained and sorted in pairs, one healthy donor with one patient per experiment.

Comment on this clone: Its antigen specificity is not known. No much larger clone is present one base from it, and per-base qualities are unavailable.

The entire amount of isolated RNA was reverse transcribed using the High Capacity cDNA Reverse Transcription Kit, so the sequenced TCRB transcripts were expressed ones. Naive, central memory and regulatory T cell samples underwent deep immunoSEQ sequencing, averaging about 3.3 million total reads per sample. After sorted cells were lysed in RLT buffer, RNA was extracted with DNase-treated RNeasy Micro or Mini kits, with the choice depending on cell number. Each cell subset was processed separately to prevent cross-contamination, with patient and healthy donor samples processed together. Using the immunoSEQ multiplex PCR, TCRB sequences were amplified from cDNA into 87-bp fragments spanning the CDR3 region. The amplicons were sequenced using the Illumina HiSeq platform. The authors' pipeline ran thus. Synthetic template baselines were used to correct PCR bias computationally, reads within Hamming distance 2 were collapsed together, and singletons that could not be merged were discarded. Reads were aligned against IMGT so that V, D and J genes, CDR3 length and insertions or deletions at six rearrangement sites could be assigned. Clonotype counts were normalized to sorted cell number within each subset before computing true diversity and Gini coefficients with the tcR R package. Repertoire sharing was quantified using the overlap coefficient calculated on TCRB nucleotide sequences. Out-of-frame TCRB sequences from naive cells were analyzed as a proxy for the pre-selection repertoire. This is the immuneACCESS table as TCRdb keeps it, with only in-frame sequences that have V and J called. A part of the clones is gone; compared with another copy, unresolved V genes explain less than half, and the rest is unexplained. V and J calls and clone size are those listed in that table; D and trimming were worked out from the DNA. In this sample the table shows 250,000 to 300,000 clones, roughly a quarter of which occur a single time. The ten largest clones represent about 0.011% of the sample.

What was sequenced was naive CD4+ T cells from blood. What this sample's cell subset or site label stands for: true naive CD4+ T cells. The rearranged segments are TRBV2 and TRBJ1-5, and the D gene may be TRBD1, 5 bases matching. The clonotype was recovered from a young woman with type 1 diabetes. The CDR3 protein: CASSVDSASNQPQHF. The sequence in DNA is TGTGCCAGCAGCGTAGACAGTGCGAGCAATCAGCCCCAGCATTTT.